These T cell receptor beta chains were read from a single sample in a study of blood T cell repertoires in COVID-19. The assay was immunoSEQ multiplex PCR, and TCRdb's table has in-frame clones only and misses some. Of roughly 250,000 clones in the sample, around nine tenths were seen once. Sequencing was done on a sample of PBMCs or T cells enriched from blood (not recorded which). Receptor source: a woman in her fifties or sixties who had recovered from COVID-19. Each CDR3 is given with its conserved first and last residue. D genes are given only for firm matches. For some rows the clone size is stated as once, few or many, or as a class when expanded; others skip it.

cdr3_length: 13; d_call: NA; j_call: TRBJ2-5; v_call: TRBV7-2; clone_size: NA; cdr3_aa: CASSLLYQETQYF; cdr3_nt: TGTGCCAGCAGCTTATTATACCAAGAGACCCAGTACTTC
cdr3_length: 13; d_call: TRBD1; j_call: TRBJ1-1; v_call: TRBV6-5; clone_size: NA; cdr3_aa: CASRDSLNTEAFF; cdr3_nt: TGTGCCAGCCGGGACAGCTTGAACACTGAAGCTTTCTTT
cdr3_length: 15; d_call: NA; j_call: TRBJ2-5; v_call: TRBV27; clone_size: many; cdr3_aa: CASSSSGGSQETQYF; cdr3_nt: TGTGCCAGCAGTAGCTCGGGTGGGAGTCAAGAGACCCAGTACTTC
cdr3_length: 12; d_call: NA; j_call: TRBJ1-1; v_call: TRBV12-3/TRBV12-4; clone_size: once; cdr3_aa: CASRPVSTEAFF; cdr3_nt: TGTGCCAGCAGACCCGTCAGCACTGAAGCTTTCTTT
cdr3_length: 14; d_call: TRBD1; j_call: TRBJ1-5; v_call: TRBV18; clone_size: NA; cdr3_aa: CASSPGTGDQPQHF; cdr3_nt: TGTGCCAGCTCACCGGGGACAGGGGATCAGCCCCAGCATTTT
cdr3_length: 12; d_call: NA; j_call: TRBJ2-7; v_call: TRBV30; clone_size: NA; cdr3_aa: CAWRVSGYEQYF; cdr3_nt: TGTGCCTGGAGAGTTAGCGGCTACGAGCAGTACTTC
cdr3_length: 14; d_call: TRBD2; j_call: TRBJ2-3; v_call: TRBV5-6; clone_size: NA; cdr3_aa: CASSPDLAGGTQYF; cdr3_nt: TGTGCCAGCAGCCCCGATCTAGCGGGAGGTACGCAGTATTTT
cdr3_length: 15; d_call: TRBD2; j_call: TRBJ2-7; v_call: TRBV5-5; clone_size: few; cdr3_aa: CASTPGRLAGGEQYF; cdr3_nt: TGTGCCAGCACCCCCGGTCGACTAGCGGGGGGCGAGCAGTACTTC
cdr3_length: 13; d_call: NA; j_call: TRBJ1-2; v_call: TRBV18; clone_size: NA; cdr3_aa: CASSTDRNYGYTF; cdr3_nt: TGTGCCAGCTCAACCGACAGGAACTATGGCTACACCTTC
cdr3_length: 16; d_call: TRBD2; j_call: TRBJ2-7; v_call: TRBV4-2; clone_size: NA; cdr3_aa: CASSQDMSAGVDEQYF; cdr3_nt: TGTGCCAGCAGCCAAGATATGAGTGCGGGAGTGGACGAGCAGTACTTC
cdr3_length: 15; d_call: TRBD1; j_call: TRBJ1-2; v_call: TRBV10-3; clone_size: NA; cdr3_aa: CATAQGAVEDYGYTF; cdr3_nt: TGTGCCACCGCGCAGGGGGCTGTCGAAGACTATGGCTACACCTTC
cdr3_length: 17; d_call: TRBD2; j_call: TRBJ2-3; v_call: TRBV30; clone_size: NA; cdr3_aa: CAWSIGSSGRATDTQYF; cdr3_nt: TGTGCCTGGAGTATAGGTTCGAGCGGGAGGGCCACAGATACGCAGTATTTT
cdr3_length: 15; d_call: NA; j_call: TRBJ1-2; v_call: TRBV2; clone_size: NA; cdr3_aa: CASSTGGAWDYGYTF; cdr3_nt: TGTGCCAGCAGCACTGGGGGGGCTTGGGACTATGGCTACACCTTC
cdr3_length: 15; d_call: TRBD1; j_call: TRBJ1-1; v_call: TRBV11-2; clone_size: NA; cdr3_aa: CASSSTGGLNTEAFF; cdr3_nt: TGTGCCAGCAGCTCGACAGGGGGACTGAACACTGAAGCTTTCTTT
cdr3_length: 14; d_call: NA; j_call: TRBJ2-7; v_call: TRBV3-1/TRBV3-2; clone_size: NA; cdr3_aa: CASSQVQDSGEQYF; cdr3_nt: TGTGCCAGCAGCCAAGTTCAGGACTCGGGTGAGCAGTACTTC
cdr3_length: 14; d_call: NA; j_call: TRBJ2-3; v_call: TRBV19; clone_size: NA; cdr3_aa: CASSIGLGGDTQYF; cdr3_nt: TGTGCCAGTAGTATAGGTCTCGGAGGGGATACGCAGTATTTT
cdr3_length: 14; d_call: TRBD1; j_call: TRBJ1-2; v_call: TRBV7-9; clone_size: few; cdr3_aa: CASSLQGEDYGYTF; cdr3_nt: TGTGCCAGCAGCTTGCAGGGGGAGGACTATGGCTACACCTTC
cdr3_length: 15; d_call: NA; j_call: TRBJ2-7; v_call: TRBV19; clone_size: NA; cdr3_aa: CASSPTGHSSYEQYF; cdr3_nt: TGTGCCAGTAGTCCCACGGGACACAGCTCCTACGAGCAGTACTTC
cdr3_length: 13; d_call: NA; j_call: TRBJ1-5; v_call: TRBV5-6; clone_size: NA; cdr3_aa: CASSLAADQPQHF; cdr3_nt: TGTGCCAGCAGCTTGGCCGCGGATCAGCCCCAGCATTTT
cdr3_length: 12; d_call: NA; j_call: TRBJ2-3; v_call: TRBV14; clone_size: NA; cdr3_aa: CASSQGRATQYF; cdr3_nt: TGTGCCAGCAGCCAAGGGAGGGCGACGCAGTATTTT
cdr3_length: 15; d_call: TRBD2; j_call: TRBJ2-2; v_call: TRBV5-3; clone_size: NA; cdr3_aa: CARSLRREYTGELFF; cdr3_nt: TGTGCCAGAAGCTTGCGGCGGGAGTACACCGGGGAGCTGTTTTTT
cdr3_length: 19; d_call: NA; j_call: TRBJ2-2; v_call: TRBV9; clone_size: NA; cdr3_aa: CASSVSRRDRESMPGELFF; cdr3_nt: TGTGCCAGCAGCGTAAGCAGGCGGGATCGCGAATCGATGCCCGGGGAGCTGTTTTTT
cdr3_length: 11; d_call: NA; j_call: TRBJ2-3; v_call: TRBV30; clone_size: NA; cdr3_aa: CACQSGDTQYF; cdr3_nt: TGTGCCTGCCAGTCGGGAGATACGCAGTATTTT
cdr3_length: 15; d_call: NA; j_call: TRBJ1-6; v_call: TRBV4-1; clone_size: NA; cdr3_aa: CASSQVGRVNSPLHF; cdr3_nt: TGCGCCAGCAGCCAAGTCGGGAGGGTCAATTCACCCCTCCACTTT
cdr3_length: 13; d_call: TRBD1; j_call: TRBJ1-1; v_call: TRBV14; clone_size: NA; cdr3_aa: CASSTGLNTEAFF; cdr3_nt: TGTGCCAGCTCGACAGGGTTGAACACTGAAGCTTTCTTT
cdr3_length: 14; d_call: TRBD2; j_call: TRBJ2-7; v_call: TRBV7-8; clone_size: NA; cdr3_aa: CASSYRLAAYEQYF; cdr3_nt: TGTGCCAGCAGCTACCGACTAGCCGCCTACGAGCAGTACTTC
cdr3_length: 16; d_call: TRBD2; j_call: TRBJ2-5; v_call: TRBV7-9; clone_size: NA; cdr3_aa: CASSSGTSGSRETQYF; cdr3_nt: TGTGCCAGCAGCTCGGGGACCAGCGGGAGTAGAGAGACCCAGTACTTC
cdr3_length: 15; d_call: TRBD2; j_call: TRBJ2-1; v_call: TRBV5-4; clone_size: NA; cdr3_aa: CASSLASGNYNEQFF; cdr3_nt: TGTGCCAGCAGCTTGGCCAGCGGGAATTACAATGAGCAGTTCTTC
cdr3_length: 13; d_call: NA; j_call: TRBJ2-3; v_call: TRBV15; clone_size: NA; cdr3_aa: CATRPSGTDTQYF; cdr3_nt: TGTGCCACCAGACCTAGCGGCACAGATACGCAGTATTTT
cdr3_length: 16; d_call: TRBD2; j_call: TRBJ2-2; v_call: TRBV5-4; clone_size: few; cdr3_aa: CASNIGASGIPGELFF; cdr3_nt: TGTGCCAGCAACATTGGGGCTAGCGGGATCCCCGGGGAGCTGTTTTTT
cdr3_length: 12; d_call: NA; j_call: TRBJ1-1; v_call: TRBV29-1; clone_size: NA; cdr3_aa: CSAVEGGTEAFF; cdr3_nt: TGCAGCGCAGTGGAGGGGGGGACTGAAGCTTTCTTT
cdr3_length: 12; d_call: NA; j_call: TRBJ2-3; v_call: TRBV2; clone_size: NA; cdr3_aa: CARGGGQNTQYF; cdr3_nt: TGTGCCAGAGGGGGGGGACAAAATACGCAGTATTTT
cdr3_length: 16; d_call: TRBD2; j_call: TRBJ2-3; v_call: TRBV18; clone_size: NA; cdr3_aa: CASYSVAGKYTDTQYF; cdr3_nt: TGTGCCAGCTACTCCGTAGCGGGGAAGTACACAGATACGCAGTATTTT
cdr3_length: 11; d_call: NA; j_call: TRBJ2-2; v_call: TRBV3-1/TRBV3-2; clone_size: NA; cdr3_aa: CASSRAGELFF; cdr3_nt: TGTGCCAGCAGTCGGGCCGGGGAGCTGTTTTTT
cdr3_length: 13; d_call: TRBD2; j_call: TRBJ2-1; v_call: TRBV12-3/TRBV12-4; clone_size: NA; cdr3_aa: CASSLPGGNEQFF; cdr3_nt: TGTGCCAGCAGTTTACCGGGAGGAAATGAGCAGTTCTTC
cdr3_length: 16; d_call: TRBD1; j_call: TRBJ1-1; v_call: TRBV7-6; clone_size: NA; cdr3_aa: CASSLTPGQLNTEAFF; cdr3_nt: TGTGCCAGCAGCTTAACCCCGGGACAGCTTAACACTGAAGCTTTCTTT
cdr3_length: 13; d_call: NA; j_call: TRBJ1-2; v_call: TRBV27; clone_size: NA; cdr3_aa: CASSLRAGVGYTF; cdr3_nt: TGTGCCAGCAGTTTACGGGCAGGGGTGGGCTACACCTTC
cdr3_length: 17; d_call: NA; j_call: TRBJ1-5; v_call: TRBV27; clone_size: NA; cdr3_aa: CASSFSPTVGVGQPQHF; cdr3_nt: TGTGCCAGCAGTTTCTCGCCGACAGTCGGTGTTGGTCAGCCCCAGCATTTT
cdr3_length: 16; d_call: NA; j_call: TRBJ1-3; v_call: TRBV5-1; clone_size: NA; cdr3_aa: CASSLAGSISGNTIYF; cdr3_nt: TGCGCCAGCAGCTTGGCGGGGTCTATCTCTGGAAACACCATATATTTT
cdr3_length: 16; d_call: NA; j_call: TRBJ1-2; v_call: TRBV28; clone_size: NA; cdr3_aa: CASSLVLWAGNYGYTF; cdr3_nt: TGTGCCAGCAGTTTAGTCCTCTGGGCAGGGAACTATGGCTACACCTTC
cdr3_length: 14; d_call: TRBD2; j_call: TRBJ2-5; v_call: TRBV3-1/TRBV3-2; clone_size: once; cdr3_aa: CASSQGGGVKTQYF; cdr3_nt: TGTGCCAGCAGCCAAGGGGGAGGGGTGAAGACCCAGTACTTC
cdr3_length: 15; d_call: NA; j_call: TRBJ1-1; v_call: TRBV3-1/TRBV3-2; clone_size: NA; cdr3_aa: CASSPKLGVNTEAFF; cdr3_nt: TGTGCCAGCAGCCCCAAGCTCGGGGTGAACACTGAAGCTTTCTTT
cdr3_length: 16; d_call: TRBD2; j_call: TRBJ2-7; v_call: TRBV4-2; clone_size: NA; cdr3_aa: CASSQVESGRIGEQYF; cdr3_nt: TGTGCCAGCAGCCAAGTGGAATCCGGGAGGATCGGGGAGCAGTACTTC
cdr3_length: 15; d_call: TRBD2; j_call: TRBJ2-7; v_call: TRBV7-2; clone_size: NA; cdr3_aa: CASSPRGTSSYEQYF; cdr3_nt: TGTGCCAGCAGCCCGCGGGGGACCAGCTCCTACGAGCAGTACTTC
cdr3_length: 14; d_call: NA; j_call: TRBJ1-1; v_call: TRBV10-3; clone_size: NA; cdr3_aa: CAISEWGGRTEAFF; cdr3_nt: TGTGCCATCAGTGAGTGGGGGGGACGAACTGAAGCTTTCTTT
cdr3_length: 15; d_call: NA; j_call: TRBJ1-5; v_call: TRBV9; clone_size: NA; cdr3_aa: CASSVGSAGNQPQHF; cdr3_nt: TGTGCCAGCAGCGTAGGATCAGCGGGCAATCAGCCCCAGCATTTT
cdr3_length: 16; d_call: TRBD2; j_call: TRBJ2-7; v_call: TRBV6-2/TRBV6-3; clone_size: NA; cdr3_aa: CASSSYGERGSYEQYF; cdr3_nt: TGTGCCAGCAGCTCTTACGGGGAGCGGGGGAGCTACGAGCAGTACTTC
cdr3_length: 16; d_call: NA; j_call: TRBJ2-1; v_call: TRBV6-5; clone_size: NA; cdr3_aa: CASSYSSFTVYNEQFF; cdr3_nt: TGTGCCAGCAGTTACTCATCGTTCACAGTCTACAATGAGCAGTTCTTC
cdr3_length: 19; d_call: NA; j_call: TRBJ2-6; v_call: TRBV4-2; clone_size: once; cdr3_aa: CASSQEFRQEISGANVLTF; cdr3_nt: TGTGCCAGCAGCCAAGAGTTCCGACAAGAAATATCTGGGGCCAACGTCCTGACTTTC
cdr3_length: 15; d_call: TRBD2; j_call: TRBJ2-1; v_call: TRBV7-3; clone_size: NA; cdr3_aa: CASSLGLAGLNEQFF; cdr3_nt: TGTGCCAGCAGCTTAGGACTAGCGGGATTAAATGAGCAGTTCTTC
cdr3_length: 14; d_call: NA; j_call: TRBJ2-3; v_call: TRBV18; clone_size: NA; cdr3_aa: CASSSPFRAYTQYF; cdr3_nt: TGTGCCAGCTCCTCACCGTTCAGGGCATATACGCAGTATTTT
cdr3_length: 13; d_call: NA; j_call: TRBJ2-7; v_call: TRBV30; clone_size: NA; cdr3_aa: CAWSSDFTYEQYF; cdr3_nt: TGTGCCTGGAGCTCCGACTTCACCTACGAGCAGTACTTC
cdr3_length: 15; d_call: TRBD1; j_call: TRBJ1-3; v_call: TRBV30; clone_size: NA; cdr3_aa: CAWTLQGLAGNTIYF; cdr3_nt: TGTGCCTGGACTTTACAGGGGCTAGCTGGAAACACCATATATTTT
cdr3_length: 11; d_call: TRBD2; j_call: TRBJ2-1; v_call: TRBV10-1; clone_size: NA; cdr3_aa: CASSDREGPFF; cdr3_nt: TGCGCCAGCAGTGATAGGGAGGGCCCGTTCTTC
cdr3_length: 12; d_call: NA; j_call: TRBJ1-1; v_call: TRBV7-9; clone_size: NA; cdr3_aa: CASSLSAGQAFF; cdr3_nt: TGTGCCAGCAGCTTATCAGCTGGACAGGCTTTCTTT